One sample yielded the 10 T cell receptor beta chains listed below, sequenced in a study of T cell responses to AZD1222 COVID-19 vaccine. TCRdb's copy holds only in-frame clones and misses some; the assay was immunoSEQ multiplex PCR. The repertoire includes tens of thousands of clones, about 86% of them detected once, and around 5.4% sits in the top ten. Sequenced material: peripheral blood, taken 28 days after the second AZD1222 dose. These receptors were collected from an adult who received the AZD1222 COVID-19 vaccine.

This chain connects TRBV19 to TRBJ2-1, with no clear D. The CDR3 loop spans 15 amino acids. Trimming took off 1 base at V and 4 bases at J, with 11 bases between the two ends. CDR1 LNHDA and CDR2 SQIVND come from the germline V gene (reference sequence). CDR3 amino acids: CASSIVKGSYNEQFF. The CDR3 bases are TGTGCCAGTAGTATAGTGAAGGGTTCGTACAATGAGCAGTTCTTC.

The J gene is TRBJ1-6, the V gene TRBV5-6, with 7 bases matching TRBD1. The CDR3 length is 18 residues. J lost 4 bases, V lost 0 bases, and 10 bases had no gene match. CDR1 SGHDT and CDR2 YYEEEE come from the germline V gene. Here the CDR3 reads CASSLAAGEGAYNSPLHF. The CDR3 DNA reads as TGTGCCAGCAGCTTGGCCGCCGGGGAGGGGGCTTATAATTCACCCCTCCACTTT. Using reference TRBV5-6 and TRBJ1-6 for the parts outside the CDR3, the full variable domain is DAGVTQSPTHLIKTRGQQVTLRCSPKSGHDTVSWYQQALGQGPQFIFQYYEEEERQRGNFPDRFSGHQFPNYSSELNVNALLLGDSALYLCASSLAAGEGAYNSPLHFGNGTRLTVT.

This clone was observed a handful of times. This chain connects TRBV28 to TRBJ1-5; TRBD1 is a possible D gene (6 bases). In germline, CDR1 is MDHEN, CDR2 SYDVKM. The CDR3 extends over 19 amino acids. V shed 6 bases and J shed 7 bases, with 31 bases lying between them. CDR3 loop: CASRNPQDGGQRGQQPQHF. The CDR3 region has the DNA TGTGCCAGCAGGAACCCCCAGGACGGGGGCCAACGCGGTCAGCAGCCCCAGCATTTT. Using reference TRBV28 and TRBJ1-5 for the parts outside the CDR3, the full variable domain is DVKVTQSSRYLVKRTGEKVFLECVQDMDHENMFWYRQDPGLGLRLIYFSYDVKMKEKGDIPEGYSVSREKKERFSLILESASTNQTSMYLCASRNPQDGGQRGQQPQHFGDGTRLSIL.

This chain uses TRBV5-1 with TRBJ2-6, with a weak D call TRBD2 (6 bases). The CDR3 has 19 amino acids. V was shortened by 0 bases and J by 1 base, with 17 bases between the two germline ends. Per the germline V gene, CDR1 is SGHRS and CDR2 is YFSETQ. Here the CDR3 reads CASSLADGSGGSGANVLTF. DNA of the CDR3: TGCGCCAGCAGCTTGGCCGACGGTAGCGGAGGATCTGGGGCCAACGTCCTGACTTTC.

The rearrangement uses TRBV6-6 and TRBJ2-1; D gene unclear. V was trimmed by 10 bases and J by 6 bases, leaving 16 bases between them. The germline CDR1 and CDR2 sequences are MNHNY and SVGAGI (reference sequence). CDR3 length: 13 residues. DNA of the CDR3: TGTGCCAACAGCCCCCCGGGTGGCAATGAGCAGTTCTTC. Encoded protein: CANSPPGGNEQFF.

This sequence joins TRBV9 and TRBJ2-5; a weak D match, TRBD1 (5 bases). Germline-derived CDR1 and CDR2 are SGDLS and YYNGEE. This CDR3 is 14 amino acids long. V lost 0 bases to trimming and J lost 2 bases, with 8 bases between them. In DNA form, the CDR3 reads TGTGCCAGCAGCGTAGGGTCAGGGCAAGAGACCCAGTACTTC. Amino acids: CASSVGSGQETQYF. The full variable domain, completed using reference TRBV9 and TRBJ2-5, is DSGVTQTPKHLITATGQRVTLRCSPRSGDLSVYWYQQSLDQGLQFLIQYYNGEERAKGNILERFSAQQFPDLHSELNLSSLELGDSALYFCASSVGSGQETQYFGPGTRLLVL.

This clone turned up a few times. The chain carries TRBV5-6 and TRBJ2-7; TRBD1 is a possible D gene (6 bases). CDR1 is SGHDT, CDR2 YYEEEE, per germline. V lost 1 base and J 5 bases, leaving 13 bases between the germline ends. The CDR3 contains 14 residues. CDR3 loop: CASSLWQGLNEQYF. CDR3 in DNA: TGTGCCAGCAGCTTGTGGCAGGGGCTCAACGAGCAGTACTTC.

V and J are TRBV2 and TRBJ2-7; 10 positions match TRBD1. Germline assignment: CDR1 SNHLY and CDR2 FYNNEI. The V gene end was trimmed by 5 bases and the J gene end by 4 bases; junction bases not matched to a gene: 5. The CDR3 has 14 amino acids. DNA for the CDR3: TGTGCCAGCAGTCGACAGGGGGCTGAGTACGAGCAGTACTTC. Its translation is CASSRQGAEYEQYF.

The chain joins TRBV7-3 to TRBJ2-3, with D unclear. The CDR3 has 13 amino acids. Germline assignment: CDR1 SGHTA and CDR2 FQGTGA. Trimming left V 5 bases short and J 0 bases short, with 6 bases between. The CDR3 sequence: CASSPGSTDTQYF. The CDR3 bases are TGTGCCAGCAGCCCCGGTAGCACAGATACGCAGTATTTT. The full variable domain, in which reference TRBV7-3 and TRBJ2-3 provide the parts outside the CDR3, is GAGVSQTPSNKVTEKGKYVELRCDPISGHTALYWYRQSLGQGPEFLIYFQGTGAADDSGLPNDRFFAVRPEGSVSTLKIQRTERGDSAVYLCASSPGSTDTQYFGPGTRLTVL.

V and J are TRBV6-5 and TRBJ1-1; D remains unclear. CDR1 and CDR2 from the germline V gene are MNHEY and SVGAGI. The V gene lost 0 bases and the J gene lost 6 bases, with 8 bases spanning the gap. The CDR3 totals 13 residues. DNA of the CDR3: TGTGCCAGCAGTTACTCGCGGGAGGCTGAAGCTTTCTTT. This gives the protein CASSYSREAEAFF.